This passage covers 29 T cell receptor beta chains from one sample sequenced in a study of human T cells and chemical hapten exposure. TCRdb passed the RACE reads through MiXCR, listing each CDR3 protein once. Of tens of thousands of distinct CDR3 sequences in the sample, around 10% were seen once. Sample time point: patch test 1, 2 weeks after DPC sensitization. Treatment denoted: therapeutic diphenylcyclopropenone sensitization with weekly scalp DPC. The sample in question was whole blood, obtained in connection with sensitization to the hapten diphenylcyclopropenone (DPC). The origin of the receptors is a woman in her 40s with alopecia areata. Some clones in this sample may be carry-over from other donors' samples.

This clonotype was detected many times. The V and J genes are TRBV20-1 and TRBJ2-1; the match to TRBD1 covers 8 bases. CDR1 is DFQATT, CDR2 SNEGSKA, per germline (reference sequence). The CDR3 runs 18 residues. With V trimmed by 0 bases and J by 2 bases, 12 bases remained unmatched. In DNA, the CDR3 is TGCAGTGCTAGAGATGCTTACCCGGGACAGGTCACCTACAATGAGCAGTTCTTC. It yields the protein CSARDAYPGQVTYNEQFF.

Details on this clonotype: Compared with germline, one end of the junction differs, possibly owing to a read error. The genes are TRBV6-5 and TRBJ2-7; D is perhaps TRBD2 (6 bases). From germline, CDR1 is MNHEY and CDR2 SVGAGI. The CDR3 totals 15 residues. The CDR3 sequence is CANSYSGTFSYEQYF. CDR3 sequence (DNA): TGTGCCAACAGTTACTCCGGGACTTTTTCCTACGAGCAGTACTTC.

Ten or more counts support this clonotype. This chain connects TRBV12-3 or TRBV12-4 to TRBJ2-3; the match to TRBD2 covers 7 bases. There are 15 residues in the CDR3. Trimming took 2 bases from V and 4 from J; bases not matched to a gene: 6. CDR3 protein: CASSLYGGKADTQYF. The CDR3, as DNA: TGTGCCAGCAGTTTATACGGGGGGAAGGCAGATACGCAGTATTTT.

This clonotype was detected a few times. The genes are TRBV5-5 and TRBJ1-1; TRBD1 aligns across 7 bases. Germline lookup yields CDR1 SGHKS and CDR2 YYEKEE (reference sequence). The length of the CDR3 is 17 residues. With V trimmed by 3 bases and J by 0 bases, 11 bases remained unmatched. The CDR3 DNA is TGTGCCAGCAGCTGGAGACAGGGCCTAACCTTGAACACTGAAGCTTTCTTT. Translation: CASSWRQGLTLNTEAFF.

The genes are TRBV27 and TRBJ2-2, with TRBD2 as a possible D gene (6 bases). Germline CDR1 is MNHEY and CDR2 is SMNVEV (reference sequence). The CDR3 contains 14 residues. The V gene lost 6 bases and the J gene lost 7 bases, with 15 bases spanning the gap. The CDR3 sequence: CASSYGGLVGELFF. CDR3 nucleotides: TGTGCCAGCAGCTACGGAGGGTTGGTCGGGGAGCTGTTTTTT.

This clonotype was observed at least ten times. The rearrangement links TRBV11-2 to TRBJ2-3; 7 nucleotides line up with TRBD2. The CDR3 consists of 14 residues. Germline lookup yields CDR1 SGHAT and CDR2 FQNNGV. V lost 1 base, J lost 5 bases, and 3 bases stayed unmatched. The chain's CDR3 is CASSLGPSGDTQYF. DNA for the CDR3: TGTGCCAGCAGCTTAGGGCCTAGCGGAGATACGCAGTATTTT.

Many counts were recorded for this clonotype. The V gene is TRBV7-6, the J gene TRBJ2-4; 12 positions match TRBD2. The CDR3 consists of 16 residues. The germline V gene has CDR1 SGHVS and CDR2 FNYEAQ. Trimming took 5 bases from V and 5 from J; bases not matched to a gene: 7. DNA of the CDR3: TGTGCCAGCAGCCTAGGGGGGACTAGCGGGCAAAACATTCAGTACTTC. Amino acid sequence: CASSLGGTSGQNIQYF.

Of note for this clonotype: One end of the junction varies from germline; a read error may be responsible. The V call is TRBV5-1, the J call TRBJ2-3; 7 bases align to TRBD1. This CDR3 has 15 amino acids. Germline-derived CDR1 and CDR2 are SGHRS and YFSETQ. CDR3 residues: CASSLGEGGTDSQYF. CDR3 nucleotides: TGCGCCAGCAGCTTAGGGGAAGGGGGCACAGATTCGCAGTATTTC.

This clonotype appeared many times. The genes are TRBV4-1 and TRBJ1-4, with a tentative D call TRBD1 (6 bases). The ends were cut back, 3 bases at V and 7 bases at J, with 21 bases in the middle. Looked up from germline, CDR1 is MGHRA and CDR2 is YSYEKL. This CDR3 is 17 amino acids long. The CDR3, as DNA: TGCGCCAGCAGCCAGGACCTAAGACAGGCGGGTGGTGAAAAACTGTTTTTT. Translated: CASSQDLRQAGGEKLFF.

This clonotype was observed many times. V gene TRBV6-1 combines with J gene TRBJ2-7; a possible D gene is TRBD1 (5 bases). Germline CDR1 is MNHNS and CDR2 is SASEGT. Trimming stripped 8 bases from V and 5 bases from J, with 22 bases between. The CDR3 has 15 residues. Here the CDR3 DNA reads TGTGCCAGCCAGACAGACTGGCCATCTCTCCACGAGCAGTACTTC. As protein: CASQTDWPSLHEQYF.

The rearrangement links TRBV7-3 to TRBJ1-4; unclear D gene. Trimming stripped 8 bases from V and 7 bases from J, with 14 bases between. CDR3 length: 13 amino acids. Germline V gene lookup returns CDR1 SGHTA and CDR2 FQGTGA. The CDR3 sequence: CASGREWFEKLFF. In DNA form, the CDR3 reads TGTGCCAGCGGGAGGGAGTGGTTTGAAAAACTGTTTTTT.

This clonotype was observed a handful of times. The genes are TRBV3-1 and TRBJ1-4; D not certain. CDR1 and CDR2 (germline): LGHDT, YNNKEL (reference sequence). CDR3 length: 14 amino acids. The V and J ends lost 2 bases and 8 bases respectively, with 12 bases between them. The CDR3 reads CASSQMTAPEKLFF. Written as DNA, the CDR3 is TGTGCCAGCAGCCAAATGACCGCCCCGGAAAAACTGTTTTTT.

There are many counts of this clonotype. This rearrangement joins TRBV19 to TRBJ1-2; unclear D gene. Trimming cost V 3 bases and J 6 bases, with 11 bases left between them. CDR1 is LNHDA and CDR2 is SQIVND in the germline V gene (reference sequence). This CDR3 comprises 13 residues. Here the CDR3 DNA reads TGTGCCAGTAGTATGGGCCAGGTGGATGGCTACACCTTC. Its translation: CASSMGQVDGYTF.

The sample holds many counts of this clonotype. This chain joins TRBV18 and TRBJ2-3; the match to TRBD2 covers 8 bases. Germline CDR1 and CDR2: KGHSH and LQKENI. The V and J ends lost 0 bases and 0 bases, in that order; junction bases with no gene match: 5. The CDR3 extends over 17 amino acids. CDR3 nucleotides: TGTGCCAGCTCACCACCGGCGGGGGGCCCTAGCACAGATACGCAGTATTTT. This translates into CASSPPAGGPSTDTQYF. Full variable domain (outside the CDR3, taken from reference TRBV18 and TRBJ2-3): NAGVMQNPRHLVRRRGQEARLRCSPMKGHSHVYWYRQLPEEGLKFMVYLQKENIIDESGMPKERFSAEFPKEGPSILRIQQVVRGDSAAYFCASSPPAGGPSTDTQYFGPGTRLTVL.

The chain couples TRBV7-2 to TRBJ2-5; 15 nucleotides agree with TRBD2. This CDR3 spans 18 amino acids. Germline lookup yields CDR1 SGHTA and CDR2 FQGNSA. V lost 1 base, J lost 2 bases, and 5 bases stayed unmatched. The CDR3 reads CASSLVGTSGGRQETQYF. The CDR3 bases are TGTGCCAGCAGCTTAGTCGGGACTAGCGGGGGGAGGCAAGAGACCCAGTACTTC.

This clonotype came up many times. V usage is TRBV29-1 and J usage is TRBJ1-4; D remains unclear. V was cut by 7 bases and J by 4 bases, with 13 bases left in between. Germline lookup yields CDR1 SQVTM and CDR2 ANQGSEA. The CDR3 is 13 residues long. Here the CDR3 reads CSACEGFNEKLFF. The CDR3 nucleotides are TGCAGCGCCTGTGAGGGCTTTAATGAAAAACTGTTTTTT.

This clonotype was seen a few times. This rearrangement joins TRBV5-5 to TRBJ1-2, with TRBD1 identical over 7 bases. CDR1 SGHKS and CDR2 YYEKEE come from the germline V gene (reference sequence). With V trimmed by 9 bases and J by 1 base, 18 bases remained unmatched. The CDR3 consists of 17 residues. In DNA, the CDR3 is TGTGCCACCGAGGAGGGAGTTTGGGACAGATATAACTATGGCTACACCTTC. Translated: CATEEGVWDRYNYGYTF.

As to this clonotype: This may stem from a read error, because a much larger clone lies one nucleotide away. This chain's CDR3 is CAAGVAYEQYF. CDR3 DNA sequence: TGTGCCGCGGGGGTCGCCTACGAGCAGTACTTC. V and J are TRBV19 and TRBJ2-7, with 7 bases aligning to TRBD2. This CDR3 is 11 amino acids long. The trim removed 11 bases at V and 2 bases at J, leaving 3 bases unmatched. CDR1 LNHDA and CDR2 SQIVND come from the germline V gene (reference sequence). Filled out from reference TRBV19 and TRBJ2-7, the complete variable domain reads DGGITQSPKYLFRKEGQNVTLSCEQNLNHDAMYWYRQDPGQGLRLIYYSQIVNDFQKGDIAEGYSVSREKKESFPLTVTSAQKNPTAFYLCAAGVAYEQYFGPGTRLTVT.

This chain joins TRBV4-1 and TRBJ2-7; possible D gene TRBD1, 5 bases. With 4 bases removed from V and 0 bases from J, the gap between germline ends came to 7 bases. Germline CDR1 is MGHRA and CDR2 is YSYEKL. This CDR3 contains 13 residues. CDR3: CASSPTVSYEQYF. The DNA for the CDR3 is TGCGCCAGCAGCCCGACAGTCTCCTACGAGCAGTACTTC.

In this sample, this clonotype turned up a few times. The rearrangement uses TRBV28 and TRBJ1-2; TRBD1 matches 12 bases. Germline assignment: CDR1 MDHEN and CDR2 SYDVKM. The V gene end was trimmed by 2 bases and the J gene end by 8 bases; junction bases not matched to a gene: 9. The CDR3 runs to 16 residues. CDR3 sequence reads: CASSLLSGQGARGYTF. CDR3 DNA: TGTGCCAGCAGTTTACTTTCGGGACAGGGGGCGAGGGGCTACACCTTC.

This clonotype was picked up a small number of times. The chain links TRBV11-1 to TRBJ2-7; possible D gene TRBD2, 6 bases. CDR1 and CDR2 from the germline V gene are SGHAT and FQDESV (reference sequence). V lost 5 bases to trimming and J lost 0 bases, with 11 bases between them. CDR3 length: 14 residues. CDR3: CASSTRDGSYEQYF. Here the CDR3 DNA reads TGTGCCAGCAGCACGCGGGACGGCTCCTACGAGCAGTACTTC.

This clonotype came up many times. The J gene is TRBJ2-6, the V gene TRBV6-1, with TRBD1 matching 7 bases. Unmatched junction bases numbered 11, after V lost 2 bases and J lost 10 bases. There are 16 residues in the CDR3. CDR1 is MNHNS, CDR2 SASEGT, per germline. CDR3 in amino acids: CASSESSRTGGNVLTF. The CDR3 DNA sequence: TGTGCCAGCAGTGAAAGCTCTAGGACAGGTGGTAACGTCCTGACTTTC.

This clonotype was seen ten or more times. This sequence joins TRBV27 and TRBJ2-6; D possibly matches TRBD1 or TRBD2 (5 bases each). CDR1 is MNHEY and CDR2 is SMNVEV in the germline V gene (reference sequence). This CDR3 region has 17 residues. V shed 1 base and J shed 1 base, with 11 bases lying between them. CDR3 loop: CASSLWGTSSGANVLTF. The CDR3 region has the DNA TGTGCCAGCAGTTTATGGGGGACGAGTTCTGGGGCCAACGTCCTGACTTTC.

The chain joins TRBV4-1 to TRBJ2-7; perhaps D is TRBD1 or TRBD2 (6 bases each). Germline CDR1 reads MGHRA; CDR2 reads YSYEKL. The CDR3 length is 15 residues. Trimming stripped 0 bases from V and 3 bases from J, with 12 bases between. CDR3 DNA: TGCGCCAGCAGCCAAGATAGCGGACAGTACTACGAGCAGTACTTC. Translated: CASSQDSGQYYEQYF.

This clonotype was observed a handful of times. This sequence joins TRBV11-2 and TRBJ2-3, with 8 bases identical to TRBD2. In germline, CDR1 is SGHAT, CDR2 FQNNGV. With 5 bases clipped from V and 2 bases from J, the junction kept 9 bases outside the gene matches. The CDR3 loop spans 16 amino acids. CDR3 DNA sequence: TGTGCCAGCAGCACGGGGACTAGGTCGGCCACAGATACGCAGTATTTT. Protein product: CASSTGTRSATDTQYF.

The sample holds many counts of this clonotype. The V call is TRBV6-2 or TRBV6-3, the J call TRBJ2-1; 11 nucleotides line up with TRBD2. Germline V gene sequence: CDR1 MNHEY, CDR2 SVGEGT. The V and J ends lost 1 base and 0 bases, in that order; junction bases with no gene match: 8. This CDR3 spans 19 amino acids. In nucleotides, the CDR3 is TGTGCCAGCAGTTACTTAGCTAGCGGGGGGCACGTCTCCTACAATGAGCAGTTCTTC. Its translation: CASSYLASGGHVSYNEQFF.

The chain recombines TRBV6-2 or TRBV6-3 with TRBJ2-7; perhaps TRBD2 as D (5 bases). Germline CDR1 MNHEY, CDR2 SVGEGT. This CDR3 contains 14 residues. The germline V and J ends were trimmed by 0 bases and 5 bases, with 11 bases remaining between them. In nucleotides, the CDR3 is TGTGCCAGCAGTTACTCGGGCGGGCCGAACGAGCAGTACTTC. It yields the protein CASSYSGGPNEQYF.

This clonotype turned up a few times. The gene calls are TRBV6-2 or TRBV6-3 and TRBJ2-3; TRBD2 agrees at 13 bases. Trimming cost V 6 bases and J 1 base; bases outside gene matches: 10. The CDR3 contains 18 residues. CDR1 is MNHEY and CDR2 is SVGEGT in the germline V gene. The CDR3 region is CASRDQTGTSGGTDTQYF. The CDR3 DNA reads as TGTGCCAGCAGAGACCAGACAGGGACTAGCGGGGGCACAGATACGCAGTATTTT.

This chain links TRBV20-1 with TRBJ2-7; tentatively, D is TRBD1 (6 bases). V shed 3 bases and J shed 2 bases, with 11 bases lying between them. The CDR3 consists of 13 residues. Germline V gene lookup returns CDR1 DFQATT and CDR2 SNEGSKA (reference sequence). The CDR3 sequence is CSASRQATYEQYF. CDR3 nucleotides: TGCAGTGCTAGTCGACAGGCCACCTACGAGCAGTACTTC.